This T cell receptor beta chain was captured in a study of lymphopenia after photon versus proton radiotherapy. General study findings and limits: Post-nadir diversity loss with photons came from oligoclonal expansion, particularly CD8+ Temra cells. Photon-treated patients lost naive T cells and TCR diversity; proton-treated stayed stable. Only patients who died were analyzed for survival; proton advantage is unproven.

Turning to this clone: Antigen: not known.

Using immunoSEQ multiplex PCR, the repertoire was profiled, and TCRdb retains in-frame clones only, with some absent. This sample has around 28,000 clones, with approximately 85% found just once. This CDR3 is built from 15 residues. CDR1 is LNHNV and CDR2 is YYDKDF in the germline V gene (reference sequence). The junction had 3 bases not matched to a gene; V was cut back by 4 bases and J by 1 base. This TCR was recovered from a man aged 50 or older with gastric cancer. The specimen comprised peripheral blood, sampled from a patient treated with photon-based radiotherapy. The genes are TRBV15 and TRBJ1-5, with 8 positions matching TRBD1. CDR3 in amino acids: CATSTDRESNQPQHF. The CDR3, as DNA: TGTGCCACCAGCACGGACAGGGAAAGCAATCAGCCCCAGCATTTT.